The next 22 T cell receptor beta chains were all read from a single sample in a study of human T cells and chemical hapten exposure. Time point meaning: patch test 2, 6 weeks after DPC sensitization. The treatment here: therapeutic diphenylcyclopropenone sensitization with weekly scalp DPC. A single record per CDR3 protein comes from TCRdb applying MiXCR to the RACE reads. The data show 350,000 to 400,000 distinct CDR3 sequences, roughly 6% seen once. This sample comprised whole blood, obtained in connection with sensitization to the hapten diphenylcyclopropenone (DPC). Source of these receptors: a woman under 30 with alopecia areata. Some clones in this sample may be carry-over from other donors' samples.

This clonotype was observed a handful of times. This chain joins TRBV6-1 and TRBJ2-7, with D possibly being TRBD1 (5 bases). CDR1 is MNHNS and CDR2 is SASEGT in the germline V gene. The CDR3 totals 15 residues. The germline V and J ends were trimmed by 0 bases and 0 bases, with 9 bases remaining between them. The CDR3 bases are TGTGCCAGCAGTGAAGCACCGGACACCTCCTACGAGCAGTACTTC. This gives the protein CASSEAPDTSYEQYF.

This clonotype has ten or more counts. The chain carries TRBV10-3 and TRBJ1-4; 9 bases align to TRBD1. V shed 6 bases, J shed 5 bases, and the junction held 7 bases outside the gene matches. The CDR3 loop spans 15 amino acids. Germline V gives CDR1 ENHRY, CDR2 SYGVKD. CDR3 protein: CAIRSTGGANEKLFF. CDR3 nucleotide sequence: TGTGCCATCAGGTCTACAGGGGGCGCGAATGAAAAACTGTTTTTT.

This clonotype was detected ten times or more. CDR3 nucleotides: TGCGCCAGCAGCAGTTCCGCTAATGAAAAACTGTTTTTT. It codes for CASSSSANEKLFF. V is TRBV5-1 and J is TRBJ1-4; D is undetermined. V lost 4 bases and J lost 3, with 7 bases in between. This CDR3 is built from 13 residues. Germline lookup yields CDR1 SGHRS and CDR2 YFSETQ.

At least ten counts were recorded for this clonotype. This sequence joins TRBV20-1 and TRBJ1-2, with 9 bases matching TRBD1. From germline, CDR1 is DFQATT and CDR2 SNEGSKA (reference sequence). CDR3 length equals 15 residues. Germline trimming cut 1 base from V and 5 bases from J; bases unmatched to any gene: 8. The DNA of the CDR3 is TGCAGTGCTAGAGGACTGGGACAGGGTCCTTATGGCTACACCTTC. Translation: CSARGLGQGPYGYTF.

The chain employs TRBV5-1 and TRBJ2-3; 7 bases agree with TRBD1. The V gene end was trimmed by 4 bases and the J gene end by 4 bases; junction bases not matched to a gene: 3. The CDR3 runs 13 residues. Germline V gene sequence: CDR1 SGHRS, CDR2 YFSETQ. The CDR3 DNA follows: TGCGCCAGCAGCACCGGACAGGCAGATACGCAGTATTTT. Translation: CASSTGQADTQYF.

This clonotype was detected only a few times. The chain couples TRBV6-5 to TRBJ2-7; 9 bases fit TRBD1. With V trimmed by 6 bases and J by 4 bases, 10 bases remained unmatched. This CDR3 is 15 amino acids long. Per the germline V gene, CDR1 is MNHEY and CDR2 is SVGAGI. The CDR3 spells CASRSADRGGYEQYF. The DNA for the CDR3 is TGTGCCAGCAGGTCCGCGGACAGGGGAGGGTACGAGCAGTACTTC.

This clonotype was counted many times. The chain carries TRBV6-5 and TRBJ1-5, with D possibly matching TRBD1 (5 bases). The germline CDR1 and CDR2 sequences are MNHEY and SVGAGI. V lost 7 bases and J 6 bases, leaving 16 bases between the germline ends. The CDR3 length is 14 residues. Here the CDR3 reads CASKKGVRGQPQHF. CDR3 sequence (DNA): TGTGCCAGCAAAAAAGGGGTAAGAGGTCAGCCCCAGCATTTT.

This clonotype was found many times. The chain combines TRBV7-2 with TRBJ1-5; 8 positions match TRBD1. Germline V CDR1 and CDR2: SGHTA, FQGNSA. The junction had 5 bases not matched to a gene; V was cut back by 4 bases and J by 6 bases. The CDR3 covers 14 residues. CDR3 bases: TGTGCCAGCAGCTCCGACAGGGGTCGTCAGCCCCAGCATTTT. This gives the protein CASSSDRGRQPQHF.

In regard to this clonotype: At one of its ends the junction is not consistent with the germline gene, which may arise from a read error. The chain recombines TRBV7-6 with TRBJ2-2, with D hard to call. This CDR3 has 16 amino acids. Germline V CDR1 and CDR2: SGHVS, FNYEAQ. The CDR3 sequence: CTSSLRAPSNTGELFF. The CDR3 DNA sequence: TGTACCAGCAGCCTCCGGGCCCCGTCAAACACCGGGGAGCTGTTTTTT.

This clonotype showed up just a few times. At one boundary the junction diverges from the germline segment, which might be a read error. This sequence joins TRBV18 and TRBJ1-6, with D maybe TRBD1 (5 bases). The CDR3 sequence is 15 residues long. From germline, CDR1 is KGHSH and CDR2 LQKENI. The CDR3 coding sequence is TGTGCCAGCACACCAGGGAGCTCCTATAATTCACCCCTCCACTTT. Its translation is CASTPGSSYNSPLHF.

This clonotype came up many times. Written as DNA, the CDR3 is TGTGCCAGCACCCCACAGGGTTTTATCGACGAGCAGTACTTC. Its protein product is CASTPQGFIDEQYF. V usage is TRBV25-1 and J usage is TRBJ2-7; D is perhaps TRBD1 (6 bases). The ends were cut back, 7 bases at V and 5 bases at J, with 18 bases in the middle. CDR3 size: 14 residues. Germline lookup yields CDR1 MGHDK and CDR2 SYGVNS.

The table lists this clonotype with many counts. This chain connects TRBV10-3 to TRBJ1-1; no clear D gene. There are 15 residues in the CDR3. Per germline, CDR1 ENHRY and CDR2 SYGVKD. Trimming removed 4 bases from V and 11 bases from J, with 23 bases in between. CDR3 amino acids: CAISGPTQNTVGAFF. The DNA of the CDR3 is TGTGCCATCAGTGGACCGACGCAGAATACGGTCGGGGCTTTCTTT.

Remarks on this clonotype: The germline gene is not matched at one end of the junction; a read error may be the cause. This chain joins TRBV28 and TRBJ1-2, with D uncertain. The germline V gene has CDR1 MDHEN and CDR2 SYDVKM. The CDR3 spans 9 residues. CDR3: CASSSPPYF. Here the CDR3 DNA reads TGTGCCAGCAGTTCCCCCCCCTATTTC.

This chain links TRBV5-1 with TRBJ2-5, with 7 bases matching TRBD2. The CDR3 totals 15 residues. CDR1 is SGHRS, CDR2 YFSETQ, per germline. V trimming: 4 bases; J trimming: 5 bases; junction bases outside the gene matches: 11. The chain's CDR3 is CASSTGRLAGETQYF. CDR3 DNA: TGCGCCAGCAGCACCGGGAGGCTAGCAGGCGAGACCCAGTACTTC.

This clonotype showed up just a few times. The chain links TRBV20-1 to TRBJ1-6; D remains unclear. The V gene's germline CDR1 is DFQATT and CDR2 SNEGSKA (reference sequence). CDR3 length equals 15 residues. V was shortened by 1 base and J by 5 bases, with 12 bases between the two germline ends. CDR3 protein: CSARVRTTDNSPLHF. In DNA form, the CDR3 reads TGCAGTGCTAGAGTAAGGACGACGGATAATTCACCCCTCCACTTT.

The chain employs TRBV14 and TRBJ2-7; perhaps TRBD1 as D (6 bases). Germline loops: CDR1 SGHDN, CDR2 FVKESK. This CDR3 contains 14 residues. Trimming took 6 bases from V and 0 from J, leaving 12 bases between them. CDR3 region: CASSRGQPSYEQYF. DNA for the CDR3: TGTGCCAGCAGTCGAGGACAGCCCTCCTACGAGCAGTACTTC.

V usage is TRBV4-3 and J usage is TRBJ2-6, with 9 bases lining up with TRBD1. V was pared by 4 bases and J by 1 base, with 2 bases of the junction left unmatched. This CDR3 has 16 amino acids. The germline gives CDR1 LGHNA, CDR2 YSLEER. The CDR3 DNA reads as TGCGCCAGCAGCCCCGGGACAGGGTCTGGGGCCAACGTCCTGACTTTC. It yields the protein CASSPGTGSGANVLTF.

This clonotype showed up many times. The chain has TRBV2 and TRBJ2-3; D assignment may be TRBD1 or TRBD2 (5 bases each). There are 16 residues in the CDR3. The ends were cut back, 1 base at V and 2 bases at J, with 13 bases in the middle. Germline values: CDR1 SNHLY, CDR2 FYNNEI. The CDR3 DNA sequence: TGTGCCAGCAGTGAAGTTGGGACGGGGAACACAGATACGCAGTATTTT. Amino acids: CASSEVGTGNTDTQYF. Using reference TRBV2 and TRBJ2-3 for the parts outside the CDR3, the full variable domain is EPEVTQTPSHQVTQMGQEVILRCVPISNHLYFYWYRQILGQKVEFLVSFYNNEISEKSEIFDDQFSVERPDGSNFTLKIRSTKLEDSAMYFCASSEVGTGNTDTQYFGPGTRLTVL.

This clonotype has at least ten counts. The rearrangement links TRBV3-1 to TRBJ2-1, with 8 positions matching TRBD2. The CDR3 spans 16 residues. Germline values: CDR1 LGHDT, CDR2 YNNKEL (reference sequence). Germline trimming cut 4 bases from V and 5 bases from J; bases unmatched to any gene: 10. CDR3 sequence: CASSPSGGGPDNEQFF. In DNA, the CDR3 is TGTGCCAGCAGCCCCTCGGGGGGGGGTCCAGACAATGAGCAGTTCTTC.

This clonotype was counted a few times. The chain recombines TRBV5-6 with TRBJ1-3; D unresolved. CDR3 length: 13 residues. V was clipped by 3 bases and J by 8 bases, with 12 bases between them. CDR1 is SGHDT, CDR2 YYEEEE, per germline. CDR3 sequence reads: CASSSQQRDTIYF. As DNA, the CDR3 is TGTGCCAGCAGCTCACAGCAAAGGGACACCATATATTTT.

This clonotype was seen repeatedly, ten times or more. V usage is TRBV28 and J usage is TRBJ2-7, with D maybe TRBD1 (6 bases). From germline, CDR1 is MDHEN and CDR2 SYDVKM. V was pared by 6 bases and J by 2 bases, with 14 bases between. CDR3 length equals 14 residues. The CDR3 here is CASRTQGPAYEQYF. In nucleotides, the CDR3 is TGTGCCAGCAGAACACAGGGACCTGCCTACGAGCAGTACTTC.

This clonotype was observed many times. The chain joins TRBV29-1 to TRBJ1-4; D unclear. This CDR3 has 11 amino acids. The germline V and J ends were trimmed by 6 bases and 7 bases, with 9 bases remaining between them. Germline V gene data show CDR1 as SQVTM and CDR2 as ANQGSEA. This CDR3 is CSVRELEKLFF. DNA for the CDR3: TGCAGCGTGAGGGAACTTGAAAAACTGTTTTTT.